This T cell receptor beta chain stems from a study of blood T cell repertoires in COVID-19. Study information: The origin of the acute and convalescent COVID-19 samples was the United States, Italy and Spain. Sources were T cells, B-cell-depleted T cells, or PBMCs; the material itself was cDNA or gDNA.

Assay used: immunoSEQ multiplex PCR; TCRdb lists only in-frame clones, some missing. The profile shows about 270,000 clones, just under 90% of them singletons. CDR1 MDHEN and CDR2 SYDVKM come from the germline V gene. The ends lost 4 bases at V and 1 base at J; junction bases unmatched: 6. CDR3 length: 15 residues. Allocation to cohorts depended on clinical history reported by the participants. Sequenced input: PBMCs or T cells enriched from blood (not recorded which). The V and J genes are TRBV28 and TRBJ2-7; 8 nucleotides match TRBD2. The receptor was isolated from a woman younger than 45 with acute COVID-19. CDR3: CASSSASGLSYEQYF. CDR3 coding DNA: TGTGCCAGCAGTTCAGCTAGCGGGCTATCCTACGAGCAGTACTTC.